The 21 T cell receptor beta chains presented below share a single source sample, sequenced in a study of shared clonotypes between healthy human individuals. This table comes from immunoSEQ multiplex PCR, and its TCRdb copy is limited to in-frame clones, with some not included. The sample carries around 2.5 million clones, over 85% recorded once. The material sequenced was naive CD4+ T cells from PBMCs. As to subset: CD45RA+ positively selected. These receptors originate from a man between 18 and 35 years old in good health. Some clones in this sample may be carry-over from other donors' samples.

The chain uses TRBV5-1 and TRBJ2-5; tentative D call: TRBD2 (5 bases). Trimming pared 6 bases from V and 4 bases from J, leaving 22 bases between. The CDR3 extends over 16 amino acids. From germline, CDR1 is SGHRS and CDR2 YFSETQ. The DNA for the CDR3 is TGCGCCAGCACCCGCGGACGTCCAGGAGGTGGAGAGACCCAGTACTTC. Translation: CASTRGRPGGGETQYF.

The gene calls are TRBV5-6 and TRBJ1-2, with D unclear. V was trimmed by 4 bases and J by 4 bases, leaving 11 bases between them. The CDR3 runs 13 residues. The germline gives CDR1 SGHDT, CDR2 YYEEEE. The CDR3 region is CASSPGFSYGYTF. CDR3 nucleotides: TGTGCCAGCAGCCCGGGATTCTCCTATGGCTACACCTTC.

The rearrangement joins TRBV6-6 to TRBJ1-1, with unresolved D. Per germline, CDR1 MNHNY and CDR2 SVGAGI (reference sequence). V lost 2 bases and J lost 1, with 11 bases in between. CDR3 length: 15 amino acids. The CDR3 nucleotides are TGTGCCAGCAGTTACATTAGGATTGGGAACACTGAAGCTTTCTTT. Its protein product is CASSYIRIGNTEAFF.

The chain couples TRBV28 to TRBJ2-7; maybe TRBD2 (7 bases). The CDR3 has 15 residues. CDR1 MDHEN and CDR2 SYDVKM come from the germline V gene. The V gene lost 5 bases and the J gene lost 5 bases, with 19 bases spanning the gap. The CDR3 spells CASSPPRGRAHEQYF. The CDR3 DNA sequence: TGTGCCAGCAGTCCCCCAAGGGGGAGGGCCCACGAGCAGTACTTC.

The gene calls are TRBV7-2 and TRBJ2-7; D perhaps matches TRBD1 (5 bases). Per germline, CDR1 SGHTA and CDR2 FQGNSA. The germline V and J ends were trimmed by 0 bases and 7 bases, with 16 bases remaining between them. The CDR3 is 15 residues long. The CDR3: CASSLALSGNMEQYF. The CDR3 DNA sequence: TGTGCCAGCAGCTTAGCGTTATCAGGGAATATGGAGCAGTACTTC.

This chain links TRBV7-2 with TRBJ1-1; 7 nucleotides agree with TRBD1. Germline CDR1 SGHTA, CDR2 FQGNSA. The CDR3 covers 13 residues. V lost 6 bases and J lost 5; bases outside the gene matches: 6. The CDR3 protein is CASRSNRGTEAFF. CDR3 coding DNA: TGTGCCAGCAGGTCAAACAGGGGTACTGAAGCTTTCTTT.

The J gene is TRBJ1-4, the V gene TRBV4-1; D may be TRBD1 (5 bases). V was trimmed by 4 bases and J by 5 bases, leaving 14 bases between them. The CDR3 runs 15 residues. CDR1 is MGHRA and CDR2 is YSYEKL in the germline V gene. The CDR3 coding sequence is TGCGCCAGCAGCCGCGGGACTCCTAGAAATGAAAAACTGTTTTTT. Protein: CASSRGTPRNEKLFF.

The rearrangement links TRBV15 to TRBJ2-5; unclear D gene. V was shortened by 0 bases and J by 1 base, with 15 bases between the two germline ends. This CDR3 is built from 17 residues. Germline V CDR1 and CDR2: LNHNV, YYDKDF (reference sequence). The chain's CDR3 is CATSRDYGQHGQETQYF. The DNA of the CDR3 is TGTGCCACCAGCAGAGATTACGGCCAGCATGGCCAAGAGACCCAGTACTTC.

This chain connects TRBV5-1 to TRBJ2-7; 10 nucleotides line up with TRBD2. Germline CDR1 reads SGHRS; CDR2 reads YFSETQ. The CDR3 sequence is 18 residues long. V was clipped by 1 base and J by 6 bases; unmatched bases: 16. The CDR3 protein is CASSLTPTVASGSGEQYF. CDR3 DNA sequence: TGCGCCAGCAGCTTGACCCCAACCGTTGCTAGCGGGAGTGGCGAGCAGTACTTC.

The chain's CDR3 is CASSRSPGGEKLFF. The CDR3 region has the DNA TGTGCCAGCAGCCGCTCGCCCGGGGGTGAAAAACTGTTTTTT. The gene calls are TRBV7-2 and TRBJ1-4; tentative D call: TRBD1 (5 bases). Trimming removed 5 bases at V and 7 bases at J, with 14 bases between. Germline V lookup: CDR1 SGHTA, CDR2 FQGNSA. This CDR3 region has 14 residues.

A single count supports this clone. V usage is TRBV5-4 and J usage is TRBJ1-1; TRBD1 might be the D (5 bases). Trimming pared 4 bases from V and 4 bases from J, leaving 17 bases between. The CDR3 runs 15 residues. The germline CDR1 and CDR2 sequences are SGHNT and YYREEE (reference sequence). Written as DNA, the CDR3 is TGTGCCAGCAGCGGTACTCAGGGAATGTTCACTGAAGCTTTCTTT. It translates to CASSGTQGMFTEAFF.

The chain carries TRBV18 and TRBJ2-2; no firm D call. Trimming shortened V by 2 bases and J by 7 bases, and 11 bases separated the two germline ends. The CDR3 runs 14 residues. Germline CDR1 reads KGHSH; CDR2 reads LQKENI. CDR3 residues: CASSPRPLGGELFF. The CDR3 DNA sequence: TGTGCCAGCTCACCAAGACCCCTTGGCGGGGAGCTGTTTTTT.

V and J are TRBV9 and TRBJ2-7; TRBD2 matches at 9 bases. CDR1 and CDR2 from the germline V gene are SGDLS and YYNGEE. Unmatched junction bases numbered 4, after V lost 0 bases and J lost 0 bases. This CDR3 region has 16 residues. The DNA for the CDR3 is TGTGCCAGCAGCGTAGCCTTAGCGGGGGACTCCTACGAGCAGTACTTC. Its translation: CASSVALAGDSYEQYF. The complete variable domain, with remaining parts taken from reference TRBV9 and TRBJ2-7, reads DSGVTQTPKHLITATGQRVTLRCSPRSGDLSVYWYQQSLDQGLQFLIQYYNGEERAKGNILERFSAQQFPDLHSELNLSSLELGDSALYFCASSVALAGDSYEQYFGPGTRLTVT.

The chain couples TRBV7-2 to TRBJ2-3; D is ambiguous. The CDR3 runs to 17 residues. Trimming removed 2 bases from V and 2 bases from J, with 17 bases in between. Germline CDR1 and CDR2: SGHTA and FQGNSA. In nucleotides, the CDR3 is TGTGCCAGCAGCTTACTGGCCCCTTTAACTTACACAGATACGCAGTATTTT. It specifies CASSLLAPLTYTDTQYF.

J is TRBJ2-1 and V is TRBV7-2; D unclear. Germline loops: CDR1 SGHTA, CDR2 FQGNSA. Trimming removed 2 bases at V and 2 bases at J, with 10 bases between. The length of the CDR3 is 15 residues. The chain's CDR3 is CASSLSGGTYNEQFF. The CDR3 coding sequence is TGTGCCAGCAGCTTATCTGGCGGAACCTACAATGAGCAGTTCTTC.

This chain uses TRBV4-2 with TRBJ2-5; 10 nucleotides match TRBD2. The ends lost 0 bases at V and 0 bases at J; junction bases unmatched: 10. The CDR3 covers 19 residues. CDR1 and CDR2 from the germline V gene are LGHNA and YNFKEQ. CDR3 protein: CASSQDRTSGVGYQETQYF. The CDR3 nucleotides are TGTGCCAGCAGCCAAGATCGAACTAGCGGGGTGGGGTACCAAGAGACCCAGTACTTC.

The chain links TRBV7-2 to TRBJ2-3; 8 positions match TRBD1. Looked up from germline, CDR1 is SGHTA and CDR2 is FQGNSA. The CDR3 has 15 residues. Unmatched junction bases numbered 6, after V lost 4 bases and J lost 3 bases. This CDR3 is CASSSTRTGTDTQYF. CDR3 bases: TGTGCCAGCAGCTCCACTCGGACAGGGACAGATACGCAGTATTTT.

This chain connects TRBV18 to TRBJ1-3; D is possibly TRBD1 (5 bases). V lost 3 bases and J 9 bases, leaving 9 bases between the germline ends. This CDR3 comprises 12 residues. The germline V gene encodes CDR1 KGHSH and CDR2 LQKENI. The CDR3 DNA reads as TGTGCCAGCTCACCCGACAGTGCCACCATATATTTT. Residues: CASSPDSATIYF.

With respect to this clone: Other DNA sequences within the sample encode an identical CDR3. The chain combines TRBV28 with TRBJ2-5, with D possibly TRBD1 on 6 matching bases. Trimming stripped 3 bases from V and 4 bases from J, with 6 bases between. CDR1 and CDR2 (germline): MDHEN, SYDVKM. There are 12 residues in the CDR3. The CDR3 DNA follows: TGTGCCAGCAGTTTGACAGGAGAGACCCAGTACTTC. Amino acid sequence: CASSLTGETQYF.

The chain has TRBV9 and TRBJ2-5; 7 nucleotides match TRBD1. Germline assignment: CDR1 SGDLS and CDR2 YYNGEE. CDR3 length: 17 residues. Trimming removed 4 bases from V and 2 bases from J; junction bases left unmatched: 14. The CDR3 region is CASSPLGGTAAQETQYF. CDR3 in DNA: TGTGCCAGCAGCCCCTTAGGGGGCACAGCCGCACAAGAGACCCAGTACTTC.

The chain recombines TRBV7-2 with TRBJ2-6; D call uncertain. There are 15 residues in the CDR3. The germline CDR1 and CDR2 sequences are SGHTA and FQGNSA. Trimming shortened V by 2 bases and J by 4 bases, and 9 bases separated the two germline ends. The DNA for the CDR3 is TGTGCCAGCAGCTTACAGGCTCCCGGGGCCAACGTCCTGACTTTC. Amino acid sequence: CASSLQAPGANVLTF.